This TCR beta chain was profiled in a study of blood T cell repertoires in COVID-19. CDR1 is MGHDK and CDR2 is SYGVNS in the germline V gene. The CDR3 covers 13 residues. V dropped 1 base and J dropped 8 bases, with 11 bases sitting between them. Sequencing was performed with immunoSEQ multiplex PCR; in TCRdb, only in-frame clones are kept and a portion is missing. Of over 300,000 clones in the sample, about nine tenths were seen once. The study assigned cohorts using participant-reported clinical history. This TCR was sampled from a woman aged 18-29 years who had recovered from COVID-19. The specimen was PBMCs or T cells enriched from blood (not recorded which). This sequence joins TRBV25-1 and TRBJ1-1; D not certain. The CDR3 DNA reads as TGTGCCAGCAGTGAATTCGGGGTGAAGGAAGCTTTCTTT. It specifies CASSEFGVKEAFF. The full variable domain, with the rest looked up from reference TRBV25-1 and TRBJ1-1, is EADIYQTPRYLVIGTGKKITLECSQTMGHDKMYWYQQDPGMELHLIHYSYGVNSTEKGDLSSESTVSRIRTEHFPLTLESARPSHTSQYLCASSEFGVKEAFFGQGTRLTVV.